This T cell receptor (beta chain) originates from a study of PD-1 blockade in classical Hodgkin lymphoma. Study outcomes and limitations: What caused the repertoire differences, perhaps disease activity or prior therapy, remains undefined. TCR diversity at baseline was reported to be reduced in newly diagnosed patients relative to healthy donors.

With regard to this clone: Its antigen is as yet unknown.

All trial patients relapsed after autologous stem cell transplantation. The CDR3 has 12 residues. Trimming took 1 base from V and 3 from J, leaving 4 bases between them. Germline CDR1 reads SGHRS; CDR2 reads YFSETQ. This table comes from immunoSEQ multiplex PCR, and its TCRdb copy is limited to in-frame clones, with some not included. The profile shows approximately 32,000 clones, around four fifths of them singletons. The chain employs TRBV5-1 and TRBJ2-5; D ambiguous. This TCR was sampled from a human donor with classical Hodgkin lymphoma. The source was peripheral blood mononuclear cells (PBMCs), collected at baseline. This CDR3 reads CASSLWEETQYF. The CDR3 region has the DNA TGCGCCAGCAGCTTGTGGGAAGAGACCCAGTACTTC.